This is a list of T cell receptor beta chains from one sample in a study of identical twins. In TCRdb, the 5' RACE reads were re-called with MiXCR into one record per CDR3 protein. The table lists approximately 700,000 distinct CDR3 sequences, 5.5% to 6.5% of them singletons. Sequenced: naive T cells sorted from blood. The receptor source for this set is a man between 18 and 29 years old in good health. CDR3s include the opening cysteine and the closing phenylalanine or tryptophan. A D gene is named only where the DNA matches it firmly. Clone size is stated in some rows and not others, as once, few, many or a class when expanded.

>TRBV28|TRBD1|many|TRBJ1-2
CASRRQGSYGYTF
TGTGCCAGCAGGAGACAGGGGAGCTATGGCTACACCTTC
>TRBV7-8|-|few|TRBJ2-3
CASSPTPPWDSTDTQYF
TGTGCCAGCAGCCCAACCCCTCCTTGGGATAGCACAGATACGCAGTATTTT
>TRBV5-6|-|few|TRBJ2-1
CASKGFRLRHEQFF
TGTGCCAGCAAGGGCTTCCGGCTGCGGCATGAGCAGTTCTTC
>TRBV7-8|-|few|TRBJ1-1
CASRAAFARTNAEAFF
TGTGCCAGCCGCGCTGCTTTCGCACGGACAAACGCTGAAGCTTTCTTT
>TRBV20-1|TRBD2|-|TRBJ2-7
CSGPGLPTYEQYF
TGCAGTGGCCCGGGACTACCTACCTACGAGCAGTACTTC
>TRBV5-1|-|-|TRBJ2-5
CASSEVVASLETQYF
TGCGCCAGCAGCGAGGTAGTAGCTTCTTTGGAGACCCAGTACTTC
>TRBV29-1|TRBD1|many|TRBJ2-1
CSVVRQGEQFF
TGCAGCGTAGTTCGACAGGGAGAGCAGTTCTTC
>TRBV27|TRBD2|many|TRBJ2-1
CASSLILAGEGNEQFF
TGTGCCAGCAGTTTAATCCTAGCGGGAGAAGGGAATGAGCAGTTCTTC
>TRBV12-3/TRBV12-4|-|many|TRBJ2-7
CASSFLQTYEQYF
TGTGCCAGCAGTTTCCTTCAGACCTACGAGCAGTACTTC
>TRBV20-1|-|-|TRBJ2-4
CSARKLGIAKNIQYF
TGCAGTGCTAGAAAACTAGGAATAGCCAAAAACATTCAGTACTTC
>TRBV6-2/TRBV6-3|TRBD2|-|TRBJ2-7
CASSYYRLAGDLFREQYF
TGTGCCAGCAGTTACTACCGACTAGCGGGAGATCTTTTTCGTGAGCAGTACTTC
>TRBV12-3/TRBV12-4|-|many|TRBJ2-5
CASSLQGSGTQYF
TGTGCCAGCAGTCTTCAGGGGTCAGGGACCCAGTACTTC
>TRBV12-3/TRBV12-4|-|many|TRBJ1-5
CASTLEGGVNGQPQHF
TGTGCCAGCACCTTAGAAGGGGGGGTGAACGGTCAGCCCCAGCATTTT
>TRBV5-1|-|many|TRBJ2-7
CASSLVPEYEQYF
TGCGCCAGCAGCTTGGTTCCAGAGTACGAGCAGTACTTC
>TRBV7-8|-|many|TRBJ2-1
CASSLVLVFNEQFF
TGTGCCAGCAGCTTAGTGCTCGTCTTTAATGAGCAGTTCTTC
>TRBV28|-|few|TRBJ1-4
CASTQGGGVSEKLFF
TGTGCCAGCACCCAAGGCGGGGGTGTGAGTGAAAAACTGTTTTTT